This record concerns one T cell receptor beta chain sequence. The clone's antigen remains unknown. Qualities for individual bases were not recorded, and no much larger clone is one base off. These data come from a study of response to subunit inactivated influenza vaccine listed by TCRdb under 2018. Concerning the study at large: To follow how T cells responded to a trivalent subunit inactivated influenza vaccine, the researchers relied on deep quantitative profiling of the T cell receptor repertoire. Broader findings and caveats from the paper: According to the authors, only a limited number of new T cells may be recruited by each seasonal influenza vaccination.

Libraries were made using RT-PCR. TCRdb records Illumina HiSeq 2500 as the sequencer. TCRdb trimmed public reads at Q25 via fastp, called clones via MiXCR and kept in-frame beta chains. All rows with the same CDR3 protein become a single entry with the most common DNA and genes. Here the sample has 500,000 to 750,000 distinct CDR3 sequences; 13% to 15% occur a single time. The ten largest clones take up approximately 10% of the sample. Reading from cysteine to phenylalanine, the CDR3 counts 15 amino acids. The sequence is cut down to CDR3 DNA, 45 bases in frame from base 1. As encoded in the germline V gene, CDR1 is SGHTA while CDR2 is FQGNSA. V is clipped by 3 bases and J by 9 bases, and the sequence between their germline boundaries is 18 bases long.

Source: PBMCs from blood, taken roughly 12 days after vaccination. This receptor was obtained from a man aged 50 or older who received an inactivated influenza vaccine. Donor details come from another sample of the same person, matched by shared clones. The rearranged chain carries TRBV7-2 and TRBJ1-3; possibly the D gene is TRBD1, per 5 matching bases. DNA sequence: TGTGCCAGCAGCTTGGGGGGGACGCTCGACCGCACCATATATTTT. It encodes CASSLGGTLDRTIYF.